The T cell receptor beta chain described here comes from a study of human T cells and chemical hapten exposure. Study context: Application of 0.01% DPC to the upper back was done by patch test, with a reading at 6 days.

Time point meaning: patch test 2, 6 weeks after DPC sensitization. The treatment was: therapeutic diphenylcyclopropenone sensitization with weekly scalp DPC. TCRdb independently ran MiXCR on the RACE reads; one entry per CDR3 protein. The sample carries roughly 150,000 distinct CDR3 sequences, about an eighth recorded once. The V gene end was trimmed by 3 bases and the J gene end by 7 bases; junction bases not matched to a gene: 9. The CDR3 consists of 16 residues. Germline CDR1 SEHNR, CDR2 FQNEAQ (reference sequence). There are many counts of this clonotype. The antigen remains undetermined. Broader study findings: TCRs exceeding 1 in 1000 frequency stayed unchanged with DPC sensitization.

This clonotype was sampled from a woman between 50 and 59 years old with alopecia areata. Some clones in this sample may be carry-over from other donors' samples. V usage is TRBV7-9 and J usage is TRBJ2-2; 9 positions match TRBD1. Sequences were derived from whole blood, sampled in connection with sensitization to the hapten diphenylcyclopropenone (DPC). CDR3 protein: CASSFGQGSANGELFF. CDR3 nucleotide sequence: TGTGCCAGCAGCTTCGGACAGGGGAGTGCGAACGGGGAGCTGTTTTTT.